This T cell receptor beta chain originates from a study of T cell clonality in common variable immunodeficiency. This clone was counted many times. Its antigen is not identified. Study-wide results and limits: CVID subjects had higher TCRbeta clonality than healthy controls, most marked in about a third. Common variable immunodeficiency TCR beta sequences reportedly had fewer deletions and N-nucleotide insertions. CVID patient heterogeneity limited repertoire-clinical complication correlations.

Here immunoSEQ multiplex PCR was the method, and the copy in TCRdb shows in-frame clones only, minus some. The data show more than 35,000 clones, with none appearing a single time. This clonotype was sampled from a person between 18 and 70 years old in good health. Sample: peripheral blood mononuclear cells.

The CDR3 bases that were read are TGTGCCAGCAGCGCAGGGGGCTTGTCGGGGGCCAACGTC. It translates to CASSAGGLSGANV. The CDR3 in full is CASSAGGLSGANVLTF. This chain uses TRBV9 with TRBJ2-6, with 8 bases matching TRBD1. The read ends 3 residues shy of where the CDR3 ends; the end is completed using the germline J gene. CDR1 is SGDLS and CDR2 is YYNGEE in the germline V gene. The CDR3 spans 16 residues. With 3 bases clipped from V and 4 bases from J, the junction kept 6 bases outside the gene matches.